One and the same sample provided the 10 T cell receptor beta chains below, sequenced in a study of T cells in localized non-small cell lung cancer. TCRdb keeps only in-frame clones here, not all; method: immunoSEQ multiplex PCR. The sample contains about 34,000 clones, 88% of which appear only once. The source material was peripheral blood, sampled before any cancer treatment. The receptors come from a woman aged 35 to 70 with stage I lung adenocarcinoma.

The genes are TRBV4-3 and TRBJ2-6, with TRBD1 as a possible D gene (5 bases). V lost 3 bases, J lost 5 bases, and 17 bases lay in between. Germline assignment: CDR1 LGHNA and CDR2 YSLEER. This CDR3 has 17 amino acids. In DNA form, the CDR3 reads TGCGCCAGCAGCCAGATCACAGGCCCGTACAGGGCCAACGTCCTGACTTTC. It encodes CASSQITGPYRANVLTF.

The chain joins TRBV11-1 to TRBJ2-3, with 7 bases aligning to TRBD2. V shed 1 base and J 2 bases; nucleotides not matched to a gene: 6. This CDR3 comprises 16 residues. In germline, CDR1 is SGHAT, CDR2 FQDESV (reference sequence). DNA of the CDR3: TGTGCCAGCAGCTTAGGTACTAGCGAGCTCACAGATACGCAGTATTTT. Translating it yields CASSLGTSELTDTQYF.

This clone occurred once. The J gene is TRBJ2-7, the V gene TRBV10-2; 13 bases are shared with TRBD2. Germline values: CDR1 WSHSY, CDR2 SAAADI. V shed 2 bases, J shed 0 bases, and the junction held 10 bases outside the gene matches. CDR3 length equals 19 residues. This chain's CDR3 is CASSEHRLAGGPNSYEQYF. Here the CDR3 DNA reads TGCGCCAGCAGTGAGCATAGACTAGCGGGGGGCCCGAACTCCTACGAGCAGTACTTC.

J is TRBJ2-1 and V is TRBV10-1, with D tentatively TRBD1 (6 bases). The V gene lost 0 bases and the J gene lost 3 bases, with 15 bases spanning the gap. Germline CDR1 and CDR2: WNHNN and SYGVQD (reference sequence). There are 17 residues in the CDR3. In DNA, the CDR3 is TGCGCCAGCAGTGAGTCGCGACAGGTGACTAACTACAATGAGCAGTTCTTC. Residues: CASSESRQVTNYNEQFF.

This clone has more than one count but fewer than ten. The genes are TRBV7-9 and TRBJ1-5; D is uncertain. V was trimmed by 2 bases and J by 4 bases, leaving 3 bases between them. The CDR3 loop spans 12 amino acids. Germline V gene data show CDR1 as SEHNR and CDR2 as FQNEAQ (reference sequence). The DNA for the CDR3 is TGTGCCAGCAGCTTATATAATCAGCCCCAGCATTTT. Translating it yields CASSLYNQPQHF.

The rearrangement uses TRBV5-6 and TRBJ2-1, with D unclear. Germline V gene data show CDR1 as SGHDT and CDR2 as YYEEEE. V was shortened by 3 bases and J by 7 bases, with 11 bases between the two germline ends. The CDR3 covers 13 residues. The DNA for the CDR3 is TGTGCCAGCAGCTGGGGAAGAAGGAATGAGCAGTTCTTC. Translation: CASSWGRRNEQFF.

V usage is TRBV4-2 and J usage is TRBJ2-7; D may match TRBD1 or TRBD2 (5 bases each). Per germline, CDR1 LGHNA and CDR2 YNFKEQ. V lost 2 bases, J lost 2 bases, and 10 bases lay in between. The CDR3 loop spans 14 amino acids. CDR3 coding DNA: TGTGCCAGCAGCCAACGAGGGGTTCCCTACGAGCAGTACTTC. Protein: CASSQRGVPYEQYF.

The genes are TRBV18 and TRBJ1-2; D not certain. The ends were cut back, 2 bases at V and 4 bases at J, with 8 bases in the middle. Germline lookup yields CDR1 KGHSH and CDR2 LQKENI. The CDR3 consists of 13 residues. CDR3 protein: CASSPSGSYGYTF. DNA of the CDR3: TGTGCCAGCTCACCATCGGGGTCCTATGGCTACACCTTC.

The genes are TRBV10-3 and TRBJ2-7; 10 bases are a match to TRBD1. Per the germline V gene, CDR1 is ENHRY and CDR2 is SYGVKD. J gave up 3 bases and V 6 bases, and 8 bases lay outside the gene matches. CDR3 length equals 15 residues. The CDR3 here is CAISKGDRGLYEQYF. The CDR3 DNA sequence: TGTGCCATCAGCAAGGGGGACAGGGGTCTCTACGAGCAGTACTTC.

This chain uses TRBV5-5 with TRBJ2-2; D is perhaps TRBD2 (5 bases). Germline CDR1 SGHKS, CDR2 YYEKEE (reference sequence). V lost 4 bases to trimming and J lost 6 bases, with 16 bases between them. This CDR3 spans 15 amino acids. CDR3 region: CASSPNAGKPGELFF. The DNA for the CDR3 is TGTGCCAGCAGCCCAAATGCCGGGAAACCCGGGGAGCTGTTTTTT.